Given below is one TCR beta chain in context. The source of the sample is a study of T cell changes during pregnancy in multiple sclerosis. Profiling relied on immunoSEQ multiplex PCR, and the TCRdb table lists in-frame clones only, not all of them. The sample has around 20,000 clones, 85% seen once. Germline assignment: CDR1 MNHNY and CDR2 SVGAGI (reference sequence). V lost 6 bases and J lost 4; bases outside the gene matches: 9. The CDR3 extends over 14 amino acids. This sample comprised CD8+ T cells from peripheral blood mononuclear cells, obtained in the first trimester of pregnancy. V usage is TRBV6-6 and J usage is TRBJ2-7; 7 bases are shared with TRBD1. The clonotype comes from a female donor in good health, enrolled as a control in a pregnancy study. The CDR3 is CASSLRDRGYEQYF. CDR3 sequence (DNA): TGTGCCAGCAGCCTACGGGACAGAGGATACGAGCAGTACTTC.